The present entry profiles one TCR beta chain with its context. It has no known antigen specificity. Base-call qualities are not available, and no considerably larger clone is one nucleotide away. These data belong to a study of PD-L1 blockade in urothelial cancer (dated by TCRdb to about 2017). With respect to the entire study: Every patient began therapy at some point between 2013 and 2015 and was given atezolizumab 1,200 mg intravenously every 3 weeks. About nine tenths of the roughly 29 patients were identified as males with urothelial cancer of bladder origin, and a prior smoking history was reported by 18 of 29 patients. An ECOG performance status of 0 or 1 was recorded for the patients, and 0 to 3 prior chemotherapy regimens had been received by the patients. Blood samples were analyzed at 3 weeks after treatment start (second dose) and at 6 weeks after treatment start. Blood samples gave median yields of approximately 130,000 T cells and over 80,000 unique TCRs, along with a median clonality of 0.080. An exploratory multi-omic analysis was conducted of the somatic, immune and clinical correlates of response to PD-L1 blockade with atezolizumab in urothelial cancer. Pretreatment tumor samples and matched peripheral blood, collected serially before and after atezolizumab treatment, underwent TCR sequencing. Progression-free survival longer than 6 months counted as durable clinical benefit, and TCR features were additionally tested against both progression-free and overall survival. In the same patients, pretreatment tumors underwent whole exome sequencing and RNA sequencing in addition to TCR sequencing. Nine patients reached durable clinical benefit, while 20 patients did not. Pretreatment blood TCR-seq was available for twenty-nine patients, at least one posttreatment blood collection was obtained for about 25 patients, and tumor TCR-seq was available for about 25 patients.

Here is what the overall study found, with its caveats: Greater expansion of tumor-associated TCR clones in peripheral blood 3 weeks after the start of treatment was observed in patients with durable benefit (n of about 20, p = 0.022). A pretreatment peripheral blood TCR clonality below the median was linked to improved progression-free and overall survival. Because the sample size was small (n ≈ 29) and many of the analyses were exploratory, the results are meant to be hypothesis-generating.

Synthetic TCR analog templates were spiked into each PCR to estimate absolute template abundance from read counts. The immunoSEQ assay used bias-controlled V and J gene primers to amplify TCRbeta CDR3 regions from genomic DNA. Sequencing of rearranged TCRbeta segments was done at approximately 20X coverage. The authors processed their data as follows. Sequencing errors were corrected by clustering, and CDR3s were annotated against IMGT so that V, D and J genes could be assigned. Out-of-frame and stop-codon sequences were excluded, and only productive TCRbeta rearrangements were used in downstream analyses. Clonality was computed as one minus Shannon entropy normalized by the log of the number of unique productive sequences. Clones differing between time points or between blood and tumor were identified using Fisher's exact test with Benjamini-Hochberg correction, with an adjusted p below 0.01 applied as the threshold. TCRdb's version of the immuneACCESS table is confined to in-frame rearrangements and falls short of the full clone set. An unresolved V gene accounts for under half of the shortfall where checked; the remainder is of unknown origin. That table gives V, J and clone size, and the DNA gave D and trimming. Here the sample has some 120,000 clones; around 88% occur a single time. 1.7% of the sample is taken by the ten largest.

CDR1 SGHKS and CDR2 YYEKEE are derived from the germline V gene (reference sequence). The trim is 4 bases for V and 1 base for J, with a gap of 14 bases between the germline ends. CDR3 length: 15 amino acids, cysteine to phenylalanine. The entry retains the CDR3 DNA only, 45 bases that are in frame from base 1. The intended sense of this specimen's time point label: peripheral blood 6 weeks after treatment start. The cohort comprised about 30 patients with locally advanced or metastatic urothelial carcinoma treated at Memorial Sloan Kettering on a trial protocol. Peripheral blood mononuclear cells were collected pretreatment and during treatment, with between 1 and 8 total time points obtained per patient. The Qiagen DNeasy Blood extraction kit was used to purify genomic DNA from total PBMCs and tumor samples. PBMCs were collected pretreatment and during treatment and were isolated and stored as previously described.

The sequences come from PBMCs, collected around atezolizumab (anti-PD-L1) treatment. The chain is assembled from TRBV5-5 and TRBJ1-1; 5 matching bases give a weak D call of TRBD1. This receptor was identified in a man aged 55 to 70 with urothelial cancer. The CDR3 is CASSERPRENTEAFF. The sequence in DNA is TGTGCCAGCAGCGAAAGACCCAGGGAGAACACTGAAGCTTTCTTT. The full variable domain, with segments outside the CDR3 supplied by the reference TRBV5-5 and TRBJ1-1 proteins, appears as DAGVTQSPTHLIKTRGQQVTLRCSPISGHKSVSWYQQVLGQGPQFIFQYYEKEERGRGNFPDRFSARQFPNYSSELNVNALLLGDSALYLCASSERPRENTEAFFGQGTRLTVV.